The 6 T cell receptor beta chains given below trace back to one sample, sequenced in a study of blood T cell repertoires in COVID-19. The data were produced by immunoSEQ multiplex PCR, yet TCRdb's version contains in-frame clones alone and is incomplete. In the table there are over 130,000 clones, 80% to 85% of which are singletons. The sample comprised peripheral blood. These receptors all stem from a woman of 80 years or more with acute or convalescent COVID-19.

This chain connects TRBV11-3 to TRBJ2-2, with TRBD2 matching 9 bases. This CDR3 comprises 17 residues. V lost 0 bases to trimming and J lost 4 bases; unmatched junction nucleotides: 6. The V gene's germline CDR1 is SGHNT and CDR2 YENEEA. For the CDR3, the DNA is TGTGCCAGCAGCTTAGATCGGGGCGGGAGGGGCACCGGGGAGCTGTTTTTT. The encoded protein is CASSLDRGGRGTGELFF.

The CDR3 region has the DNA TGTGCCAGCAGCCAAGATTGGGCGAGCGGGGCCTCCTACAATGAGCAGTTCTTC. Translated: CASSQDWASGASYNEQFF. The gene calls are TRBV4-2 and TRBJ2-1, with TRBD2 matching 7 bases. This CDR3 region has 18 residues. CDR1 is LGHNA and CDR2 is YNFKEQ in the germline V gene. The junction had 8 bases not matched to a gene; V was cut back by 0 bases and J by 0 bases.

A single count supports this clone. This chain uses TRBV5-1 with TRBJ1-5, with D tentatively TRBD1 (6 bases). The V gene's germline CDR1 is SGHRS and CDR2 YFSETQ. CDR3 length: 15 amino acids. Trimming removed 6 bases at V and 2 bases at J, with 15 bases between. The CDR3 sequence: CASNKRGGCNQPQHF. CDR3 nucleotides: TGCGCCAGCAACAAAAGAGGGGGATGCAATCAGCCCCAGCATTTT.

This chain connects TRBV5-1 to TRBJ2-3; 12 bases map to TRBD2. Germline V gives CDR1 SGHRS, CDR2 YFSETQ. The CDR3 runs 17 residues. V shed 4 bases and J 4 bases; nucleotides not matched to a gene: 10. In DNA, the CDR3 is TGCGCCAGCAGCCCGGCGGCTAGCGGGAGGGCCGCAGATACGCAGTATTTT. Translation gives CASSPAASGRAADTQYF.

The chain uses TRBV6-1 and TRBJ2-1; 10 bases align to TRBD2. V lost 2 bases, J lost 8 bases, and 6 bases stayed unmatched. Per the germline V gene, CDR1 is MNHNS and CDR2 is SASEGT. CDR3 size: 15 residues. Here the CDR3 reads CASSEWSGGVDEQFF. The DNA of the CDR3 is TGTGCCAGCAGTGAATGGAGCGGGGGGGTAGATGAGCAGTTCTTC.

The CDR3 coding sequence is TGTGCCAGCAGCTCATCACAGGAGTACTCCTACGAGCAGTACTTC. This gives the protein CASSSSQEYSYEQYF. The chain uses TRBV13 and TRBJ2-7; D is perhaps TRBD1 (5 bases). V dropped 4 bases and J dropped 0 bases, with 13 bases sitting between them. Germline values: CDR1 PRHDT, CDR2 FYEKMQ (reference sequence). CDR3 length: 15 residues.